These 18 T cell receptor beta chains share one sample of origin, sequenced in a study of a mutant IDH1 vaccine in newly diagnosed glioma. The table came from immunoSEQ multiplex PCR; TCRdb's copy has only in-frame clones and leaves some out. The sample lists some 64,000 clones; about 80% were seen once. These receptors have no known antigen. Time point denoted: week 11, during vaccination. Each dose of the vaccine consisted of 300 ug of mutant IDH1 20-mer peptide, with topical imiquimod. The sequenced sample was PBMCs, obtained from a glioma patient whose treatment included an IDH1 peptide vaccine. Receptors originate from a man aged 45 to 65 with glioma.

The chain joins TRBV7-2 to TRBJ1-1; no reliable D call. CDR1 is SGHTA, CDR2 FQGNSA, per germline. The CDR3 contains 14 residues. The V end was cut by 1 base, the J end by 6 bases, with 12 bases between. The CDR3 is CASSLGGGKAEAFF. The DNA of the CDR3 is TGTGCCAGCAGCTTAGGAGGAGGGAAGGCTGAAGCTTTCTTT.

The chain uses TRBV29-1 and TRBJ2-4; either TRBD1 or TRBD2 may supply D (6 bases each). In germline, CDR1 is SQVTM, CDR2 ANQGSEA. CDR3 length: 12 amino acids. CDR3 DNA: TGCAGTCTAGGGGGGAGAGGGGACATTCAGTACTTC. Residues: CSLGGRGDIQYF.

V usage is TRBV28 and J usage is TRBJ1-1; 8 nucleotides align to TRBD1. There are 14 residues in the CDR3. Trimming cost V 5 bases and J 1 base; bases outside gene matches: 3. CDR1 is MDHEN, CDR2 SYDVKM, per germline. CDR3: CASSPDRGNTEAFF. The DNA of the CDR3 is TGTGCCAGCAGTCCAGACAGGGGGAACACTGAAGCTTTCTTT.

The chain has TRBV5-4 and TRBJ1-4; no definite D call. The CDR3 has 16 residues. Germline CDR1 and CDR2: SGHNT and YYREEE (reference sequence). Trimming removed 3 bases from V and 4 bases from J, with 16 bases in between. In DNA, the CDR3 is TGTGCCAGCAGCTACATGGACGGAAGTCGTAATGAAAAACTGTTTTTT. Translation: CASSYMDGSRNEKLFF.

The chain has TRBV5-1 and TRBJ1-2; 7 bases fit TRBD1. The germline CDR1 and CDR2 sequences are SGHRS and YFSETQ. CDR3 length equals 13 residues. Trimming at V came to 0 bases and at J to 5 bases, leaving 1 base not matched to a gene. CDR3 sequence reads: CASSLGTGYGYTF. CDR3 DNA sequence: TGCGCCAGCAGCTTGGGGACAGGATATGGCTACACCTTC. The variable domain in full, completed from reference TRBV5-1 and TRBJ1-2, reads KAGVTQTPRYLIKTRGQQVTLSCSPISGHRSVSWYQQTPGQGLQFLFEYFSETQRNKGNFPGRFSGRQFSNSRSEMNVSTLELGDSALYLCASSLGTGYGYTFGSGTRLTVV.

The rearrangement links TRBV2 to TRBJ2-1, with D possibly TRBD2 on 6 matching bases. CDR3 length: 15 residues. The V end lost 3 bases, the J end lost 3 bases, and 12 bases lay between the germline ends. From germline, CDR1 is SNHLY and CDR2 FYNNEI. CDR3 nucleotides: TGTGCCAGCAGTGACGGGGGAGGACTCTACAATGAGCAGTTCTTC. Amino acids: CASSDGGGLYNEQFF.

This clone was seen only a few times. The chain couples TRBV5-1 to TRBJ2-2, with D maybe TRBD1 (5 bases). V lost 0 bases, J lost 4 bases, and 10 bases lay in between. The V gene's germline CDR1 is SGHRS and CDR2 YFSETQ. The CDR3 sequence is 15 residues long. CDR3: CASSLVAGSTGELFF. In DNA form, the CDR3 reads TGCGCCAGCAGCTTGGTCGCAGGGTCCACCGGGGAGCTGTTTTTT.

The genes are TRBV27 and TRBJ2-2; a weak D match, TRBD2 (5 bases). V lost 3 bases to trimming and J lost 9 bases, with 32 bases between them. CDR3 length: 20 residues. Germline values: CDR1 MNHEY, CDR2 SMNVEV (reference sequence). The CDR3 region is CASSLLRAGSVNREHRELFF. CDR3 DNA sequence: TGTGCCAGCAGTTTGCTTCGCGCTGGGAGTGTGAACAGAGAACACCGGGAGCTGTTTTTT.

V usage is TRBV28 and J usage is TRBJ2-7; 8 bases align to TRBD2. The CDR3 consists of 15 residues. Germline lookup yields CDR1 MDHEN and CDR2 SYDVKM. V gave up 7 bases and J gave up 5 bases; unmatched junction bases: 13. CDR3 DNA: TGTGCCAGCACTTCAACTAGCGGTGGTAGGAACGAGCAGTACTTC. Residues: CASTSTSGGRNEQYF.

The chain combines TRBV5-1 with TRBJ2-2; the match to TRBD2 covers 7 bases. The trim removed 2 bases at V and 7 bases at J, leaving 8 bases unmatched. The CDR3 has 15 amino acids. CDR1 is SGHRS and CDR2 is YFSETQ in the germline V gene. As DNA, the CDR3 is TGCGCCAGCAGCTTAGCGGGGCCGGTGGGCGGGGAGCTGTTTTTT. Amino acid sequence: CASSLAGPVGGELFF.

The chain has TRBV11-2 and TRBJ1-4, with D perhaps TRBD1 (6 bases). CDR1 SGHAT and CDR2 FQNNGV come from the germline V gene. The CDR3 length is 15 residues. Trimming removed 4 bases at V and 1 base at J, with 10 bases between. The CDR3 coding sequence is TGTGCCAGCAGCTCAGGGGAAGGAACTAATGAAAAACTGTTTTTT. Protein product: CASSSGEGTNEKLFF.

J is TRBJ2-7 and V is TRBV18; no clear D. Trimming stripped 1 base from V and 3 bases from J, with 16 bases between. There are 16 residues in the CDR3. Germline-derived CDR1 and CDR2 are KGHSH and LQKENI. The CDR3 nucleotides are TGTGCCAGCTCACCACGAGTCAGAAAAATAAGCTACGAGCAGTACTTC. It encodes CASSPRVRKISYEQYF.

The chain links TRBV29-1 to TRBJ2-2; 7 nucleotides match TRBD1. The CDR3 is 13 residues long. V was pared by 7 bases and J by 5 bases, with 7 bases of the junction left unmatched. The V gene's germline CDR1 is SQVTM and CDR2 ANQGSEA. The CDR3 bases are TGCAGCGGACAGGGTCATTATACCGGGGAGCTGTTTTTT. Protein: CSGQGHYTGELFF.

V is TRBV11-3 and J is TRBJ2-7; 8 bases line up with TRBD1. Germline V CDR1 and CDR2: SGHNT, YENEEA. Trimming took 4 bases from V and 7 from J; bases not matched to a gene: 15. CDR3 size: 16 residues. In nucleotides, the CDR3 is TGTGCCAGCAGCTCCCTAGAGGGGACAGGCCATTGGGAGCAGTACTTC. Its translation: CASSSLEGTGHWEQYF.

The rearrangement joins TRBV2 to TRBJ2-1; 7 bases agree with TRBD1. The germline V gene has CDR1 SNHLY and CDR2 FYNNEI. J lost 8 bases, V lost 6 bases, and 10 bases had no gene match. CDR3 size: 14 residues. The CDR3 sequence is CASRPGQTWDEQFF. CDR3 nucleotide sequence: TGTGCCAGCAGGCCGGGACAGACTTGGGATGAGCAGTTCTTC.

This clone was picked up one time. The chain links TRBV11-1 to TRBJ2-7; D not resolved. The ends were cut back, 5 bases at V and 3 bases at J, with 11 bases in the middle. CDR3 size: 13 residues. Germline lookup yields CDR1 SGHAT and CDR2 FQDESV (reference sequence). The CDR3 spells CASSGRQHYEQYF. CDR3 DNA: TGTGCCAGCAGCGGACGACAACACTACGAGCAGTACTTC.

CDR3 in amino acids: CASKTESNTEAFF. The CDR3 region has the DNA TGTGCCAGTAAGACGGAGTCGAACACTGAAGCTTTCTTT. The chain is built from TRBV2 and TRBJ1-1; D unresolved. The CDR3 is 13 amino acids. The germline V and J ends were trimmed by 9 bases and 1 base, with 12 bases remaining between them. Germline-derived CDR1 and CDR2 are SNHLY and FYNNEI.

This clone was seen only once. J is TRBJ1-2 and V is TRBV7-9; D not resolved. CDR3 size: 14 residues. V was clipped by 1 base and J by 3 bases, with 9 bases between them. CDR1 SEHNR and CDR2 FQNEAQ come from the germline V gene (reference sequence). CDR3 residues: CASSLGWRDYGYTF. The CDR3 bases are TGTGCCAGCAGCTTAGGGTGGAGGGACTATGGCTACACCTTC.